This entry lists 30 T cell receptor beta chains sequenced from one sample in a study of T cell repertoires in cytomegalovirus infection. Antigens of these TCRs are unknown. TCRdb passed the reads through MiXCR, listing each CDR3 protein once. This table has about 890,000 distinct CDR3 sequences, about a third appearing once. Sequenced material: cultured CD8+ T cells from PBMCs, taken from culture after CMV antigen stimulation. These TCRs come from a human donor in good health (CMV status not recorded). Some clones in this sample may be carry-over from other donors' samples.

This clonotype occurred a few times. The genes are TRBV6-5 and TRBJ1-1, with 7 nucleotides matching TRBD1. The V and J ends lost 4 bases and 6 bases, in that order; junction bases with no gene match: 11. The germline CDR1 and CDR2 sequences are MNHEY and SVGAGI. CDR3 size: 15 residues. The CDR3 region is CASSLRQGRTSEAFF. As DNA, the CDR3 is TGTGCCAGCAGTTTACGACAGGGTCGGACTTCTGAAGCTTTCTTT.

The V call is TRBV27, the J call TRBJ1-6, with D possibly being TRBD1 (6 bases). Germline loops: CDR1 MNHEY, CDR2 SMNVEV (reference sequence). This CDR3 comprises 17 residues. V lost 6 bases to trimming and J lost 8 bases, with 23 bases between them. The CDR3 is CASRTLQTGPAYSPLHF. CDR3 coding DNA: TGTGCCAGCAGGACCCTACAGACAGGACCGGCCTATTCACCCCTCCACTTT.

The gene calls are TRBV9 and TRBJ2-1, with D perhaps matching TRBD1 (5 bases). The length of the CDR3 is 15 residues. V was cut by 4 bases and J by 8 bases, with 19 bases left in between. Germline values: CDR1 SGDLS, CDR2 YYNGEE. CDR3 DNA sequence: TGTGCCAGCAGCACCGACAGAAGGGCCGTCGATGAGCAGTTCTTC. Its translation: CASSTDRRAVDEQFF.

V usage is TRBV10-2 and J usage is TRBJ2-1; D remains unclear. This CDR3 comprises 14 residues. Per the germline V gene, CDR1 is WSHSY and CDR2 is SAAADI. The V end lost 8 bases, the J end lost 4 bases, and 15 bases lay between the germline ends. The DNA for the CDR3 is TGCGCCAGCCAGGATGTCAGGCGTTACAATGAGCAGTTCTTC. Protein product: CASQDVRRYNEQFF.

The rearrangement links TRBV2 to TRBJ2-4, with D possibly being TRBD1 (7 bases). From germline, CDR1 is SNHLY and CDR2 FYNNEI. The CDR3 sequence is 12 residues long. V lost 8 bases to trimming and J lost 3 bases, with 8 bases between them. As DNA, the CDR3 is TGTGCCAGCCAGGGGGGCAAAAACATTCAGTACTTC. This encodes CASQGGKNIQYF.

This clonotype came up a few times. The junction departs from germline at one end; a sequencing error may be responsible. The V and J genes are TRBV4-1 and TRBJ2-3; 10 positions agree with TRBD2. Germline assignment: CDR1 MGHRA and CDR2 YSYEKL. This CDR3 is built from 16 residues. This chain's CDR3 is CASSQEKAGGTNTQYF. The CDR3 nucleotides read TGTGCCAGCAGCCAAGAGAAAGCGGGGGGGACAAATACGCAGTATTTT.

The CDR3 DNA reads TGTGCCAGCAGGAACGGGGAAGTTCCAGAAAAACTGTTTTTT. Translation gives CASRNGEVPEKLFF. This chain connects TRBV6-2 or TRBV6-3 to TRBJ1-4; the D is unclear. Trimming stripped 6 bases from V and 8 bases from J, with 16 bases between. Germline CDR1 reads MNHEY; CDR2 reads SVGEGT. The length of the CDR3 is 14 residues.

V usage is TRBV20-1 and J usage is TRBJ2-2; 13 bases are shared with TRBD2. Germline CDR1 DFQATT, CDR2 SNEGSKA (reference sequence). The V gene end was trimmed by 4 bases and the J gene end by 4 bases; junction bases not matched to a gene: 3. CDR3 length: 15 residues. The CDR3, as DNA: TGCAGTGCTACACTAGCGGGGGGGCCCACCGGGGAGCTGTTTTTT. The encoded protein is CSATLAGGPTGELFF.

The V and J genes are TRBV18 and TRBJ1-2; D remains ambiguous. The CDR3 covers 15 residues. The germline gives CDR1 KGHSH, CDR2 LQKENI. Trimming pared 5 bases from V and 3 bases from J, leaving 16 bases between. CDR3 in DNA: TGTGCCAGCTCAACAGCCGAGGACGGACACTATGGCTACACCTTC. This translates into CASSTAEDGHYGYTF.

This clonotype has more than one count but fewer than ten. This chain links TRBV19 with TRBJ2-1; 11 positions agree with TRBD2. The CDR3 is made up of 18 amino acids. V lost 3 bases and J lost 4; bases outside the gene matches: 11. The germline CDR1 and CDR2 sequences are LNHDA and SQIVND (reference sequence). In nucleotides, the CDR3 is TGTGCCAGTAGTATCGGCCTAGCGGGGGGTAAATTTTACAATGAGCAGTTCTTC. This gives the protein CASSIGLAGGKFYNEQFF.

V gene TRBV5-1 combines with J gene TRBJ2-7, with D perhaps TRBD2 (6 bases). Germline loops: CDR1 SGHRS, CDR2 YFSETQ. V lost 5 bases to trimming and J lost 5 bases, with 17 bases between them. The CDR3 loop spans 14 amino acids. This CDR3 is CASSSAWRDHEQYV. For the CDR3, the DNA is TGCGCCAGCAGTTCCGCATGGAGGGACCACGAGCAGTACGTC.

The table lists this clonotype with a few counts. J is TRBJ2-7 and V is TRBV20-1; TRBD1 matches 8 bases. The length of the CDR3 is 10 residues. CDR1 is DFQATT and CDR2 is SNEGSKA in the germline V gene (reference sequence). CDR3 nucleotides: TGCAGTACCGCAGGGGGCGGGTTGAACGTC. Protein sequence: CSTAGGGLNV.

This clonotype was counted ten times or more. V gene TRBV7-2 combines with J gene TRBJ2-3; 8 nucleotides line up with TRBD2. Germline V gene sequence: CDR1 SGHTA, CDR2 FQGNSA. CDR3 length: 18 amino acids. V lost 1 base, J lost 3 bases, and 12 bases stayed unmatched. CDR3 DNA sequence: TGTGCCAGCAGCTTAGATGCGGGTCGGCTAGCGGGTACAGATACGCAGTATTTT. It codes for CASSLDAGRLAGTDTQYF.

This clonotype was seen more than once but under ten times. V gene TRBV7-6 combines with J gene TRBJ1-6, with D possibly TRBD1 on 6 matching bases. In germline, CDR1 is SGHVS, CDR2 FNYEAQ. V was trimmed by 5 bases and J by 7 bases, leaving 9 bases between them. This CDR3 has 13 amino acids. CDR3 in amino acids: CASSPQGNSPLHF. CDR3 sequence (DNA): TGTGCCAGCAGCCCCCAGGGGAATTCACCCCTCCACTTT.

The table lists this clonotype with a few counts. The chain recombines TRBV14 with TRBJ1-2; tentative D call: TRBD1 (5 bases). This CDR3 is built from 15 residues. Between the trimmed V and J ends, which lost 1 base and 2 bases, there was a span of 11 bases. Per the germline V gene, CDR1 is SGHDN and CDR2 is FVKESK. The CDR3 is CASSQGPRTNYGYTF. CDR3 DNA sequence: TGTGCCAGCAGCCAAGGTCCTAGGACAAACTATGGCTACACCTTC. Filled out from reference TRBV14 and TRBJ1-2, the complete variable domain reads EAGVTQFPSHSVIEKGQTVTLRCDPISGHDNLYWYRRVMGKEIKFLLHFVKESKQDESGMPNNRFLAERTGGTYSTLKVQPAELEDSGVYFCASSQGPRTNYGYTFGSGTRLTVV.

Remarks on this clonotype: Mismatch with germline at one junction end may stem from a read error. J is TRBJ2-1 and V is TRBV14; 10 nucleotides align to TRBD2. Germline assignment: CDR1 SGHDN and CDR2 FVKESK. The CDR3 sequence is 15 residues long. The CDR3 region has the DNA TGTGCCAGTAGCCAAAAGCGGGGGGGCCGGGATGAGCAGTTCTTC. Protein sequence: CASSQKRGGRDEQFF.

This clonotype was seen more than once but under ten times. The chain carries TRBV7-9 and TRBJ2-7, with D tentatively TRBD1 (8 bases). With 4 bases removed from V and 0 bases from J, the gap between germline ends came to 13 bases. CDR3 size: 15 residues. The V gene's germline CDR1 is SEHNR and CDR2 FQNEAQ (reference sequence). The CDR3 nucleotides read TGTGCCAGCAGCTCCACAGGGGGGGCCTCCTACGAGCAGTACTTC. Protein product: CASSSTGGASYEQYF. Together with reference TRBV7-9 and TRBJ2-7, the CDR3 gives the full variable domain: DTGVSQNPRHKITKRGQNVTFRCDPISEHNRLYWYRQTLGQGPEFLTYFQNEAQLEKSRLLSDRFSAERPKGSFSTLEIQRTEQGDSAMYLCASSSTGGASYEQYFGPGTRLTVT.

The V call is TRBV18, the J call TRBJ2-1; 11 nucleotides line up with TRBD2. This CDR3 spans 16 amino acids. Germline values: CDR1 KGHSH, CDR2 LQKENI. V dropped 3 bases and J dropped 7; count of bases not matched to a gene: 8. This CDR3 reads CASSPVAGGPWNEQFF. The CDR3 nucleotides are TGTGCCAGCTCACCCGTAGCGGGGGGGCCTTGGAATGAGCAGTTCTTC.

The chain links TRBV20-1 to TRBJ1-6, with TRBD1 as a possible D gene (5 bases). CDR3 length equals 14 residues. Per germline, CDR1 DFQATT and CDR2 SNEGSKA (reference sequence). The germline V and J ends were trimmed by 0 bases and 14 bases, with 17 bases remaining between them. Written as DNA, the CDR3 is TGCAGTGCTAGAGATTTTGGGGGAGATATCACCCTCCACTTT. This gives the protein CSARDFGGDITLHF.

V gene TRBV15 combines with J gene TRBJ2-5; 9 bases line up with TRBD1. The germline CDR1 and CDR2 sequences are LNHNV and YYDKDF (reference sequence). CDR3 length equals 17 residues. V was pared by 0 bases and J by 9 bases, with 14 bases of the junction left unmatched. This CDR3 reads CATSREPESDRGKAQYF. CDR3 nucleotide sequence: TGTGCCACCAGCAGAGAGCCCGAATCGGACAGGGGCAAGGCCCAGTACTTC. Full variable domain (outside the CDR3, taken from reference TRBV15 and TRBJ2-5): DAMVIQNPRYQVTQFGKPVTLSCSQTLNHNVMYWYQQKSSQAPKLLFHYYDKDFNNEADTPDNFQSRRPNTSFCFLDIRSPGLGDTAMYLCATSREPESDRGKAQYFGPGTRLLVL.

The gene calls are TRBV20-1 and TRBJ2-5; tentatively, D is TRBD2 (5 bases). Trimming took off 0 bases at V and 5 bases at J, with 13 bases between the two ends. CDR1 and CDR2 from the germline V gene are DFQATT and SNEGSKA (reference sequence). The CDR3 runs 14 residues. CDR3 DNA sequence: TGCAGTGCTAGAGAAACGAGAGGGTGGGAGACCCAGTACTTC. Amino acids: CSARETRGWETQYF.

This clonotype was seen a handful of times. The chain uses TRBV2 and TRBJ1-4, with a weak D call TRBD1 (5 bases). V lost 8 bases to trimming and J lost 6 bases, with 13 bases between them. The CDR3 is 13 residues long. Germline loops: CDR1 SNHLY, CDR2 FYNNEI. CDR3 in amino acids: CASLPRGDEKLFF. The CDR3 nucleotides are TGTGCCAGCCTCCCGCGGGGGGATGAAAAACTGTTTTTT. Full variable domain (missing parts from reference TRBV2 and TRBJ1-4): EPEVTQTPSHQVTQMGQEVILRCVPISNHLYFYWYRQILGQKVEFLVSFYNNEISEKSEIFDDQFSVERPDGSNFTLKIRSTKLEDSAMYFCASLPRGDEKLFFGSGTQLSVL.

This clonotype was counted between two and nine times. The chain employs TRBV11-2 and TRBJ2-1, with 9 bases identical to TRBD2. This CDR3 contains 17 residues. The junction had 3 bases not matched to a gene; V was cut back by 0 bases and J by 0 bases. The germline V gene encodes CDR1 SGHAT and CDR2 FQNNGV. CDR3 DNA sequence: TGTGCCAGCAGCTTAGATAGCGGGGGCCTCTCCTACAATGAGCAGTTCTTC. It codes for CASSLDSGGLSYNEQFF.

This clonotype was seen a handful of times. This chain joins TRBV20-1 and TRBJ1-1; D remains ambiguous. V was pared by 6 bases and J by 4 bases, with 21 bases between. The germline CDR1 and CDR2 sequences are DFQATT and SNEGSKA (reference sequence). The CDR3 runs 15 residues. The CDR3, as DNA: TGCAGTGCCACGAGGAGGGAAAGATGGTTCACTGAAGCTTTCTTT. Encoded protein: CSATRRERWFTEAFF.

This clonotype was detected many times. The V and J genes are TRBV7-8 and TRBJ2-5; D gene ambiguous. The CDR3 totals 15 residues. The V end was cut by 4 bases, the J end by 5 bases, with 17 bases between. CDR1 is SGHVS and CDR2 is FQNEAQ in the germline V gene. The CDR3 is CASSSFPKLGETQYF. In DNA form, the CDR3 reads TGTGCCAGCAGCTCCTTCCCGAAACTGGGGGAGACCCAGTACTTC. Supplemented by reference TRBV7-8 and TRBJ2-5, the full variable domain reads GAGVSQSPRYKVAKRGQDVALRCDPISGHVSLFWYQQALGQGPEFLTYFQNEAQLDKSGLPSDRFFAERPEGSVSTLKIQRTQQEDSAVYLCASSSFPKLGETQYFGPGTRLLVL.

This clonotype was counted ten times or more. This rearrangement joins TRBV7-2 to TRBJ2-3; 11 bases align to TRBD2. Per the germline V gene, CDR1 is SGHTA and CDR2 is FQGNSA. The V segment lost 5 bases and the J segment 4 bases; nucleotides outside the gene matches: 5. The CDR3 length is 15 residues. This chain's CDR3 is CASSNSGGAADTQYF. CDR3 in DNA: TGTGCCAGCAGCAATAGCGGGGGGGCGGCAGATACGCAGTATTTT.

J is TRBJ2-1 and V is TRBV12-5, with TRBD1 matching 8 bases. Trimming took 7 bases from V and 0 from J; bases not matched to a gene: 5. The CDR3 spans 15 residues. Germline V gene lookup returns CDR1 LGHNT and CDR2 FRNRAP. CDR3 protein: CASASTGGSYNEQFF. The CDR3 DNA follows: TGTGCTAGTGCATCAACAGGGGGCTCCTACAATGAGCAGTTCTTC.

The table lists this clonotype with a few counts. V is TRBV7-9 and J is TRBJ1-1; D not certain. The length of the CDR3 is 14 residues. Germline V CDR1 and CDR2: SEHNR, FQNEAQ (reference sequence). Trimming shortened V by 1 base and J by 2 bases, and 8 bases separated the two germline ends. This CDR3 reads CASSLVKPNTEAFF. The DNA for the CDR3 is TGTGCCAGCAGCTTAGTAAAGCCCAACACTGAAGCTTTCTTT.

This clonotype was found a few times. The chain links TRBV12-5 to TRBJ2-3, with TRBD2 matching 12 bases. The CDR3 spans 19 residues. J gave up 4 bases and V 3 bases, and 14 bases lay outside the gene matches. Per germline, CDR1 LGHNT and CDR2 FRNRAP. CDR3 residues: CASGFRTSGVYSSADTQYF. The CDR3 DNA follows: TGTGCTAGTGGTTTCCGGACTAGCGGGGTTTATTCATCCGCAGATACGCAGTATTTT. The variable domain in full, completed from reference TRBV12-5 and TRBJ2-3, reads DARVTQTPRHKVTEMGQEVTMRCQPILGHNTVFWYRQTMMQGLELLAYFRNRAPLDDSGMPKDRFSAEMPDATLATLKIQPSEPRDSAVYFCASGFRTSGVYSSADTQYFGPGTRLTVL.

This clonotype came up a few times. The chain uses TRBV6-5 and TRBJ2-7; the match to TRBD2 covers 10 bases. V was clipped by 2 bases and J by 0 bases; unmatched bases: 7. Germline CDR1 reads MNHEY; CDR2 reads SVGAGI. The CDR3 spans 17 residues. The CDR3 nucleotides read TGTGCCAGCAGTTACCCTAGCGGGGGCCCTAGCTCCTACGAGCAGTACGTC. Residues: CASSYPSGGPSSYEQYV.